This T cell receptor (beta chain) was identified in a study of blood T cell repertoires in COVID-19. Original handling: It was from reference gene primer amplification that nucleated cell counts were estimated. Generated by immunoSEQ multiplex PCR, the TCRdb table keeps only in-frame clones and is missing some. V and J calls and clone size are those listed in that table; D and trimming were worked out from the DNA. The table records about 280,000 clones, around 86% of them present only once. Germline trimming cut 3 bases from V and 1 base from J; bases unmatched to any gene: 1. CDR3 length: 15 residues. The germline V gene has CDR1 SGHDN and CDR2 FVKESK.

The sequenced sample was peripheral blood. This chain connects TRBV14 to TRBJ2-5; 11 bases are shared with TRBD2. The clonotype was recovered from a woman in her thirties with active or convalescent COVID-19. The CDR3 nucleotides read TGTGCCAGCAGCCAGGGACTAGCGGTCCAAGAGACCCAGTACTTC. Translated, it gives CASSQGLAVQETQYF.